Below are 17 T cell receptor beta chains sequenced from a single sample in a study of blood T cell repertoires in COVID-19. Clones were read by immunoSEQ multiplex PCR, and TCRdb kept only the in-frame ones, dropping some. The sample contains approximately 300,000 clones, around 88% of which appear only once. The sequenced sample consisted of peripheral blood. These receptors were obtained from a woman aged 45-60 years with acute or convalescent COVID-19.

The rearrangement links TRBV9 to TRBJ1-3; 8 positions match TRBD1. Germline CDR1 SGDLS, CDR2 YYNGEE. With V trimmed by 0 bases and J by 2 bases, 1 base remained unmatched. The CDR3 extends over 15 amino acids. The CDR3 bases are TGTGCCAGCAGCGTAGAGACAGGGGCTGGAAACACCATATATTTT. Translating it yields CASSVETGAGNTIYF.

The chain is built from TRBV6-5 and TRBJ2-7; 8 bases agree with TRBD2. J gave up 2 bases and V 0 bases, and 3 bases lay outside the gene matches. The CDR3 sequence is 15 residues long. The germline CDR1 and CDR2 sequences are MNHEY and SVGAGI. The CDR3 spells CASSYSAGETYEQYF. The CDR3 DNA follows: TGTGCCAGCAGTTACTCAGCGGGAGAGACCTACGAGCAGTACTTC.

This clone appeared once. The J gene is TRBJ2-5, the V gene TRBV11-2, with 10 bases that match TRBD2. Germline V lookup: CDR1 SGHAT, CDR2 FQNNGV. V trimming: 5 bases; J trimming: 6 bases; junction bases outside the gene matches: 9. The CDR3 spans 15 residues. CDR3 sequence (DNA): TGTGCCAGCAGCCGGGCCAGCGGGAGGGGTCAGACCCAGTACTTC. Its protein product is CASSRASGRGQTQYF.

The V gene is TRBV28, the J gene TRBJ2-7, with D perhaps TRBD1 (5 bases). In germline, CDR1 is MDHEN, CDR2 SYDVKM. The V gene lost 7 bases and the J gene lost 5 bases, with 15 bases spanning the gap. The CDR3 extends over 13 amino acids. CDR3 sequence (DNA): TGTGCCAGCAAGCAGGGAACATTCGACGAGCAGTACTTC. Its translation is CASKQGTFDEQYF.

This rearrangement joins TRBV7-6 to TRBJ2-5, with a tentative D call TRBD2 (5 bases). The CDR3 runs to 12 residues. The V end was cut by 5 bases, the J end by 5 bases, with 9 bases between. Germline-derived CDR1 and CDR2 are SGHVS and FNYEAQ. This CDR3 is CASSPSGETQYF. For the CDR3, the DNA is TGTGCCAGCAGCCCCTCGGGGGAGACCCAGTACTTC.

The chain links TRBV19 to TRBJ1-5; D remains ambiguous. V shed 10 bases and J shed 0 bases, with 16 bases lying between them. The germline V gene has CDR1 LNHDA and CDR2 SQIVND (reference sequence). The CDR3 is made up of 15 amino acids. This CDR3 is CATSHGQNSNQPQHF. The CDR3 DNA reads as TGTGCCACCTCACATGGGCAGAATAGCAATCAGCCCCAGCATTTT.

J is TRBJ2-2 and V is TRBV15, with D uncertain. Trimming left V 3 bases short and J 0 bases short, with 11 bases between. This CDR3 is built from 16 residues. Per the germline V gene, CDR1 is LNHNV and CDR2 is YYDKDF (reference sequence). The chain's CDR3 is CATSRGSSANTGELFF. DNA for the CDR3: TGTGCCACCAGCAGGGGCTCCTCGGCGAACACCGGGGAGCTGTTTTTT.

The sample holds one count of this clone. The chain carries TRBV4-1 and TRBJ2-7, with 8 bases identical to TRBD1. The CDR3 spans 15 residues. Germline CDR1 reads MGHRA; CDR2 reads YSYEKL. After removal of 1 base from V and 4 bases from J, the junction contained 6 bases not matched to a gene. The DNA for the CDR3 is TGCGCCAGCAGCCAAGGCCAGGGGGCTATATACGAGCAGTACTTC. Protein sequence: CASSQGQGAIYEQYF.

The gene calls are TRBV19 and TRBJ1-1, with TRBD1 as a possible D gene (5 bases). Trimming cost V 3 bases and J 4 bases, with 15 bases left between them. Germline V gene data show CDR1 as LNHDA and CDR2 as SQIVND (reference sequence). CDR3 length equals 15 residues. The CDR3 sequence: CASSIGRQGGTEAFF. Here the CDR3 DNA reads TGTGCCAGTAGTATTGGTCGGCAGGGTGGCACTGAAGCTTTCTTT.

The CDR3 bases are TGTGCCAGCGGGCAGGGGGGCGCTGGGGGCTACACCTTC. Protein sequence: CASGQGGAGGYTF. This chain links TRBV9 with TRBJ1-2; TRBD1 agrees at 7 bases. V was clipped by 7 bases and J by 8 bases; unmatched bases: 11. The CDR3 spans 13 residues. Germline values: CDR1 SGDLS, CDR2 YYNGEE. The whole variable domain, filled in from reference TRBV9 and TRBJ1-2, reads DSGVTQTPKHLITATGQRVTLRCSPRSGDLSVYWYQQSLDQGLQFLIQYYNGEERAKGNILERFSAQQFPDLHSELNLSSLELGDSALYFCASGQGGAGGYTFGSGTRLTVV.

The chain carries TRBV6-4 and TRBJ2-5; D not resolved. Germline V gene sequence: CDR1 MRHNA, CDR2 SNTAGT. The CDR3 has 12 amino acids. With 6 bases removed from V and 2 bases from J, the gap between germline ends came to 7 bases. This chain's CDR3 is CASRRKQETQYF. The CDR3, as DNA: TGTGCCAGCAGGCGGAAGCAAGAGACCCAGTACTTC.

The chain is built from TRBV2 and TRBJ2-5; D remains unclear. There are 14 residues in the CDR3. V lost 3 bases, J lost 1 base, and 9 bases lay in between. CDR1 is SNHLY, CDR2 FYNNEI, per germline. CDR3 sequence reads: CASSDRRSQETQYF. The CDR3 coding sequence is TGTGCCAGCAGTGACAGGCGAAGCCAAGAGACCCAGTACTTC.

The chain uses TRBV9 and TRBJ2-1; 14 nucleotides agree with TRBD2. The CDR3 length is 18 residues. In germline, CDR1 is SGDLS, CDR2 YYNGEE. Germline trimming cut 4 bases from V and 5 bases from J; bases unmatched to any gene: 11. DNA of the CDR3: TGTGCCAGCAGCACGCCGGGACTAGCGGGAGTCCCCCACAATGAGCAGTTCTTC. Translation: CASSTPGLAGVPHNEQFF. Using reference TRBV9 and TRBJ2-1 for the parts outside the CDR3, the full variable domain is DSGVTQTPKHLITATGQRVTLRCSPRSGDLSVYWYQQSLDQGLQFLIQYYNGEERAKGNILERFSAQQFPDLHSELNLSSLELGDSALYFCASSTPGLAGVPHNEQFFGPGTRLTVL.

The V and J genes are TRBV5-1 and TRBJ2-5; 8 nucleotides agree with TRBD1. Losses at the gene ends were 0 bases for V and 4 bases for J; bases not matched to a gene: 2. Looked up from germline, CDR1 is SGHRS and CDR2 is YFSETQ. This CDR3 has 14 amino acids. CDR3 residues: CASSLGTGSETQYF. Written as DNA, the CDR3 is TGCGCCAGCAGCTTGGGGACAGGGTCAGAGACCCAGTACTTC.

The chain couples TRBV5-4 to TRBJ2-1; TRBD2 agrees at 9 bases. CDR1 is SGHNT and CDR2 is YYREEE in the germline V gene (reference sequence). J gave up 6 bases and V 0 bases, and 4 bases lay outside the gene matches. The CDR3 totals 15 residues. CDR3 sequence reads: CASSLATSGLNEQFF. Here the CDR3 DNA reads TGTGCCAGCAGCTTGGCGACTAGCGGTCTCAATGAGCAGTTCTTC.

This chain joins TRBV7-3 and TRBJ2-7; 7 bases are shared with TRBD2. The CDR3 loop spans 13 amino acids. J was trimmed by 6 bases and V by 6 bases; bases with no gene match: 8. CDR1 and CDR2 from the germline V gene are SGHTA and FQGTGA. The CDR3 loop is CASSLKPGGEQYF. In DNA form, the CDR3 reads TGTGCCAGCAGTCTTAAACCGGGAGGCGAGCAGTACTTC.

V and J are TRBV7-9 and TRBJ2-1; D is possibly TRBD1 (6 bases). CDR3 size: 16 residues. V was trimmed by 2 bases and J by 10 bases, leaving 21 bases between them. Germline CDR1 is SEHNR and CDR2 is FQNEAQ (reference sequence). This CDR3 is CASSLPGVRGIREQFF. In DNA form, the CDR3 reads TGTGCCAGCAGCTTACCCGGAGTGAGGGGGATACGGGAGCAGTTCTTC.